One TCR beta chain is described in this entry. No antigen is known for it. Assay: immunoSEQ multiplex PCR; the TCRdb copy retains only in-frame clones and omits some. The sample lists 120,000 or so clones; roughly nine tenths were seen once. This sample stems from a study of T cell responses to AZD1222 COVID-19 vaccine. Study findings and constraints: Only six or seven AZD1222 recipients were seropositive at baseline.

J was trimmed by 3 bases and V by 6 bases; bases with no gene match: 12. CDR1 and CDR2 from the germline V gene are MNHEY and SVGEGT. This CDR3 has 17 residues. The material sequenced was peripheral blood, taken on day 0 of AZD1222 vaccination. The V and J genes are TRBV6-2 or TRBV6-3 and TRBJ1-5, with 9 bases identical to TRBD1. The TCR was taken from an adult in good health. CDR3 residues: CASSHVGQGGDNQPQHF. CDR3 DNA sequence: TGTGCCAGCAGCCACGTGGGACAGGGAGGAGACAATCAGCCCCAGCATTTT.